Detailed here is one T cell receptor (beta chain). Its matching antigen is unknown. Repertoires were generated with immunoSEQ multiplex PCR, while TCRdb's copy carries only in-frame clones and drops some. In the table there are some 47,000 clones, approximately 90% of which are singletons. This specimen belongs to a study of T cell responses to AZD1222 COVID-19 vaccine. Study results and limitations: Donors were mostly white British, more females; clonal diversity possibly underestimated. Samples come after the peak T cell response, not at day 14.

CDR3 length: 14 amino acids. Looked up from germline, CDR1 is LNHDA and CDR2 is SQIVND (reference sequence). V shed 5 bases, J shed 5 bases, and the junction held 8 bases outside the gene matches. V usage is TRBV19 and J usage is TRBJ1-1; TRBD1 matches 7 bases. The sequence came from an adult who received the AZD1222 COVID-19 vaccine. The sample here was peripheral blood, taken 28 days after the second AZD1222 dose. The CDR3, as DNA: TGTGCCAGTAGTTCCCGGACAGGCAGGACTGAAGCTTTCTTT. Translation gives CASSSRTGRTEAFF. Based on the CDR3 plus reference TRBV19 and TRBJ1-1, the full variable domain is DGGITQSPKYLFRKEGQNVTLSCEQNLNHDAMYWYRQDPGQGLRLIYYSQIVNDFQKGDIAEGYSVSREKKESFPLTVTSAQKNPTAFYLCASSSRTGRTEAFFGQGTRLTVV.